This T cell receptor (beta chain) is drawn from a study of blood T cells in healthy people across ages. Per germline, CDR1 MGHDK and CDR2 SYGVNS. The CDR3 totals 15 residues. J gave up 3 bases and V 2 bases, and 5 bases lay outside the gene matches. General study findings and limits: CMV status of donors was not determined, possibly confounding expanded clonotype changes.

The use of a sample-barcoded 5' primer and a J-beta primer mix characterized a second PCR of 7 to 11 cycles. A template-switch adaptor with 12 random nucleotides tagged each cDNA molecule. TCRdb re-called the 5' RACE reads through MiXCR, storing one row per CDR3 protein. The sample holds 710,000 or so distinct CDR3 sequences, about 34% seen once. This clonotype was recorded at least ten times. Its matching antigen is unknown. Healthy Caucasian individuals from Russia aged about 6 to 90 served as donors. The gene calls are TRBV25-1 and TRBJ2-7, with TRBD1 identical over 9 bases. The clonotype comes from a woman aged 80 or over in good health. Material for sequencing was blood. The CDR3 coding sequence is TGTGCCAGCAGTGAAGGTGCGACAGGGGGCTACGAGCAGTACTTC. Protein product: CASSEGATGGYEQYF.